These 32 T cell receptor beta chains share one sample of origin, sequenced in a study of shared clonotypes between healthy human individuals. Some clones are missing from TCRdb's copy, which holds only in-frame ones; the method was immunoSEQ multiplex PCR. The sample lists over a million clones, around 76% occurring once. The sequenced sample consisted of memory CD4+ T cells sorted from blood. Sample subset: CD45RA-negative fraction. The receptors stem from a man aged 18 to 35 in good health.

V and J are TRBV5-4 and TRBJ1-5; 7 bases line up with TRBD1. From germline, CDR1 is SGHNT and CDR2 YYREEE (reference sequence). V dropped 4 bases and J dropped 10; count of bases not matched to a gene: 17. The CDR3 extends over 16 amino acids. The CDR3 DNA is TGTGCCAGCAGCCAGGGGGGGTCGACAGGGTTGCAACCCCAGCATTTT. Translated, it gives CASSQGGSTGLQPQHF.

The chain is built from TRBV7-6 and TRBJ2-1; D might be TRBD2 (6 bases). Germline V CDR1 and CDR2: SGHVS, FNYEAQ. The CDR3 consists of 15 residues. V was trimmed by 6 bases and J by 5 bases, leaving 17 bases between them. The CDR3 sequence is CASRSGLNPNNEQFF. The CDR3 DNA reads TGTGCCAGCAGATCGGGACTGAATCCTAACAATGAGCAGTTCTTC.

The V and J genes are TRBV6-1 and TRBJ2-7; TRBD1 agrees at 11 bases. V was clipped by 3 bases and J by 5 bases; unmatched bases: 6. The CDR3 spans 15 residues. Germline V lookup: CDR1 MNHNS, CDR2 SASEGT. As DNA, the CDR3 is TGTGCCAGCAGTGACCCCGGGACAGGGGGTAACGAGCAGTACTTC. It codes for CASSDPGTGGNEQYF.

V and J are TRBV5-6 and TRBJ2-7; no clear D. V dropped 2 bases and J dropped 2 bases, with 8 bases sitting between them. The CDR3 has 13 residues. Germline V gene data show CDR1 as SGHDT and CDR2 as YYEEEE. As DNA, the CDR3 is TGTGCCAGCAGCTTTGGCAGGACCTACGAGCAGTACTTC. Translation: CASSFGRTYEQYF. Looking up the rest from reference TRBV5-6 and TRBJ2-7 gives the full variable domain: DAGVTQSPTHLIKTRGQQVTLRCSPKSGHDTVSWYQQALGQGPQFIFQYYEEEERQRGNFPDRFSGHQFPNYSSELNVNALLLGDSALYLCASSFGRTYEQYFGPGTRLTVT.

The chain combines TRBV27 with TRBJ2-3; D gene unclear. V dropped 5 bases and J dropped 1 base, with 19 bases sitting between them. The CDR3 is 17 amino acids. Germline V gene lookup returns CDR1 MNHEY and CDR2 SMNVEV (reference sequence). The CDR3 sequence: CASSPAGWSARTDTQYF. The DNA of the CDR3 is TGTGCCAGCAGTCCCGCCGGATGGAGCGCCCGCACAGATACGCAGTATTTT.

The rearrangement links TRBV5-4 to TRBJ1-1; no clear D. Trimming took off 1 base at V and 1 base at J, with 5 bases between the two ends. Germline assignment: CDR1 SGHNT and CDR2 YYREEE (reference sequence). CDR3 length: 13 residues. The CDR3 region is CASSLMENTEAFF. The CDR3 DNA is TGTGCCAGCAGCTTGATGGAGAACACTGAAGCTTTCTTT.

This clone came up a few times. The V and J genes are TRBV7-8 and TRBJ1-1; D is uncertain. The CDR3 length is 12 residues. Trimming stripped 5 bases from V and 7 bases from J, with 11 bases between. CDR1 and CDR2 (germline): SGHVS, FQNEAQ. Here the CDR3 reads CASSPKGGEAFF. CDR3 sequence (DNA): TGTGCCAGCAGCCCAAAGGGAGGTGAAGCTTTCTTT.

This clone was seen at least ten times. This chain connects TRBV6-1 to TRBJ1-1; 8 nucleotides match TRBD1. Germline V lookup: CDR1 MNHNS, CDR2 SASEGT. This CDR3 is built from 13 residues. Trimming removed 4 bases from V and 8 bases from J; junction bases left unmatched: 6. The CDR3 protein is CASSGRQGREAFF. CDR3 coding DNA: TGTGCCAGCAGTGGAAGACAGGGGAGGGAAGCTTTCTTT.

V and J are TRBV7-2 and TRBJ1-6, with TRBD1 identical over 8 bases. The CDR3 covers 16 residues. V dropped 4 bases and J dropped 8; count of bases not matched to a gene: 10. The germline gives CDR1 SGHTA, CDR2 FQGNSA. The CDR3 coding sequence is TGTGCCAGCAGCTGGAGACAGGGGCTTAGTGATTCACCCCTCCACTTT. It codes for CASSWRQGLSDSPLHF.

About this clone: A single base separates this from a much larger clone, so it may be a read error. The rearrangement uses TRBV28 and TRBJ2-7, with D unclear. Trimming stripped 5 bases from V and 2 bases from J, with 7 bases between. The CDR3 contains 12 residues. Germline CDR1 MDHEN, CDR2 SYDVKM. CDR3 residues: CASSPNPYEQYF. In DNA, the CDR3 is TGTGCCAGCAGTCCAAACCCCTACGAGCAGTACTTC.

V is TRBV11-2 and J is TRBJ2-7; TRBD1 is a possible D gene (6 bases). This CDR3 is built from 15 residues. Germline V gene lookup returns CDR1 SGHAT and CDR2 FQNNGV. Trimming removed 5 bases at V and 5 bases at J, with 19 bases between. CDR3: CASSRTGLPVNEQYF. The CDR3 DNA reads TGTGCCAGCAGCCGAACAGGGCTTCCAGTGAACGAGCAGTACTTC.

Here the CDR3 reads CASGAGGPYEQYF. The CDR3 DNA reads TGTGCCAGCGGGGCGGGAGGGCCCTACGAGCAGTACTTC. The chain is built from TRBV27 and TRBJ2-7; 9 nucleotides align to TRBD2. J gave up 2 bases and V 8 bases, and 4 bases lay outside the gene matches. Germline lookup yields CDR1 MNHEY and CDR2 SMNVEV (reference sequence). The CDR3 spans 13 residues.

The chain couples TRBV5-1 to TRBJ2-2, with TRBD1 matching 9 bases. After removal of 5 bases from V and 5 bases from J, the junction contained 7 bases not matched to a gene. CDR1 is SGHRS and CDR2 is YFSETQ in the germline V gene. CDR3 size: 15 residues. The DNA of the CDR3 is TGCGCCAGCAGACCCGGGACAGGGAGGACCGGGGAGCTGTTTTTT. This gives the protein CASRPGTGRTGELFF. The whole variable domain, filled in from reference TRBV5-1 and TRBJ2-2, reads KAGVTQTPRYLIKTRGQQVTLSCSPISGHRSVSWYQQTPGQGLQFLFEYFSETQRNKGNFPGRFSGRQFSNSRSEMNVSTLELGDSALYLCASRPGTGRTGELFFGEGSRLTVL.

This chain uses TRBV2 with TRBJ2-3; 10 bases map to TRBD1. Trimming cost V 0 bases and J 6 bases; bases outside gene matches: 3. The CDR3 has 15 residues. Per the germline V gene, CDR1 is SNHLY and CDR2 is FYNNEI. CDR3 nucleotides: TGTGCCAGCAGTGAAGCCCCGGGACAGGGGGATACGCAGTATTTT. This sequence encodes CASSEAPGQGDTQYF.

The sample holds one count of this clone. The genes are TRBV9 and TRBJ2-2; D is perhaps TRBD2 (7 bases). The CDR3 is 15 residues long. Deletions cut 3 bases from V and 5 bases from J, with 14 bases between. CDR1 and CDR2 (germline): SGDLS, YYNGEE. DNA for the CDR3: TGTGCCAGCAGCGCTAGCGGAGGGGGGACCGGGGAGCTGTTTTTT. This encodes CASSASGGGTGELFF.

In its sample, this clone was seen a few times. This CDR3 is CASSSQGRHTEAFF. CDR3 sequence (DNA): TGCGCCAGCAGCTCCCAGGGTCGGCACACTGAAGCTTTCTTT. The rearrangement links TRBV5-1 to TRBJ1-1; possible D gene TRBD1, 5 bases. Between the trimmed V and J ends, which lost 3 bases and 3 bases, there was a span of 12 bases. The V gene's germline CDR1 is SGHRS and CDR2 YFSETQ. The CDR3 is 14 amino acids.

The chain links TRBV10-2 to TRBJ1-2; 7 nucleotides match TRBD1. This CDR3 is built from 15 residues. The V and J ends lost 7 bases and 1 base, in that order; junction bases with no gene match: 9. Per germline, CDR1 WSHSY and CDR2 SAAADI. This chain's CDR3 is CASIPAGTVNYGYTF. The CDR3 DNA sequence: TGCGCCAGCATCCCGGCCGGGACAGTTAACTATGGCTACACCTTC.

The CDR3 loop reads CASSEGTGTYTEAFF. The CDR3 region has the DNA TGTGCCAGCAGTGAAGGGACAGGGACCTACACTGAAGCTTTCTTT. The chain couples TRBV6-1 to TRBJ1-1; TRBD1 aligns across 8 bases. With 1 base clipped from V and 3 bases from J, the junction kept 4 bases outside the gene matches. Germline CDR1 is MNHNS and CDR2 is SASEGT. There are 15 residues in the CDR3.

The V call is TRBV27, the J call TRBJ1-4, with D hard to call. CDR1 and CDR2 from the germline V gene are MNHEY and SMNVEV (reference sequence). V lost 10 bases to trimming and J lost 8 bases, with 29 bases between them. The CDR3 is made up of 17 amino acids. CDR3 DNA: TGTGCCAACTACCCGAACGCGACCGGCCTCTTTGGCGAAAAACTGTTTTTT. Its translation: CANYPNATGLFGEKLFF.

This chain links TRBV5-1 with TRBJ1-1; D is possibly TRBD1 (6 bases). Per germline, CDR1 SGHRS and CDR2 YFSETQ. The V gene lost 5 bases and the J gene lost 3 bases, with 17 bases spanning the gap. The CDR3 length is 15 residues. The CDR3 here is CASSLRRGEDTEAFF. In DNA form, the CDR3 reads TGCGCCAGCAGTTTAAGAAGGGGGGAGGACACTGAAGCTTTCTTT.

This CDR3 reads CASTRGLTEAFF. The CDR3 nucleotides read TGTGCCAGCACCAGGGGTTTGACTGAAGCTTTCTTT. The rearrangement uses TRBV6-1 and TRBJ1-1; TRBD1 might be the D (6 bases). V dropped 7 bases and J dropped 5 bases, with 11 bases sitting between them. The CDR3 consists of 12 residues. Looked up from germline, CDR1 is MNHNS and CDR2 is SASEGT.

V gene TRBV5-1 combines with J gene TRBJ1-1; the D is unclear. Trimming took 2 bases from V and 0 from J, leaving 11 bases between them. Germline CDR1 and CDR2: SGHRS and YFSETQ. This CDR3 is built from 15 residues. CDR3 coding DNA: TGCGCCAGCAGCTTCGAAAGTCAGGTGAACACTGAAGCTTTCTTT. Translating it yields CASSFESQVNTEAFF.

For this clone: This clone may be a read error of a much larger clone one base away. The same CDR3 is also encoded by other DNA sequences in this sample. The chain carries TRBV5-4 and TRBJ1-2; TRBD1 matches at 7 bases. The CDR3 sequence is 14 residues long. Germline loops: CDR1 SGHNT, CDR2 YYREEE (reference sequence). V lost 2 bases to trimming and J lost 2 bases; unmatched junction nucleotides: 3. Written as DNA, the CDR3 is TGTGCCAGCAGCTTAGGGGGACAGAACTATGGCTACACCTTC. This gives the protein CASSLGGQNYGYTF.

This chain uses TRBV9 with TRBJ2-5, with 10 bases aligning to TRBD2. The trim removed 0 bases at V and 2 bases at J, leaving 7 bases unmatched. There are 17 residues in the CDR3. Germline-derived CDR1 and CDR2 are SGDLS and YYNGEE. The CDR3 here is CASSVGDSGGSQETQYF. The CDR3 region has the DNA TGTGCCAGCAGCGTAGGTGATAGCGGGGGGTCACAAGAGACCCAGTACTTC.

The chain is built from TRBV5-1 and TRBJ2-5; TRBD2 agrees at 7 bases. Looked up from germline, CDR1 is SGHRS and CDR2 is YFSETQ. The V segment lost 4 bases and the J segment 5 bases; nucleotides outside the gene matches: 11. The CDR3 loop spans 15 amino acids. CDR3 sequence (DNA): TGCGCCAGCAGCCCGGCCGGGCGGGAGATTGAGACCCAGTACTTC. Amino acids: CASSPAGREIETQYF.

The rearrangement uses TRBV5-1 and TRBJ2-1; 10 bases line up with TRBD2. J was trimmed by 9 bases and V by 0 bases; bases with no gene match: 6. Germline V gives CDR1 SGHRS, CDR2 YFSETQ. The CDR3 runs to 15 residues. DNA for the CDR3: TGCGCCAGCAGCTTGGTTCCTAGCGGGGGTGGTGAGCAGTTCTTC. Its translation: CASSLVPSGGGEQFF.

A remark on this clone: Other DNA sequences from this sample encode an identical CDR3 as well. This sequence joins TRBV9 and TRBJ1-2; D might be TRBD1 (5 bases). This CDR3 has 11 amino acids. The germline gives CDR1 SGDLS, CDR2 YYNGEE. Trimming pared 3 bases from V and 8 bases from J, leaving 8 bases between. The DNA of the CDR3 is TGTGCCAGCAGCGGGGGACGGGGCTACACCTTC. Its protein product is CASSGGRGYTF.

In this sample, this clone turned up a few times. This chain uses TRBV27 with TRBJ1-6, with D possibly TRBD1 on 5 matching bases. Germline assignment: CDR1 MNHEY and CDR2 SMNVEV (reference sequence). V was clipped by 5 bases and J by 13 bases, with 15 bases between them. CDR3 length equals 13 residues. As DNA, the CDR3 is TGTGCCAGCAGTCCCCCCGGGGGGGAGCCCCTCCACTTT. It is translated as CASSPPGGEPLHF.

The V call is TRBV4-1, the J call TRBJ2-3; D is perhaps TRBD2 (6 bases). Trimming cost V 4 bases and J 2 bases, with 10 bases left between them. The CDR3 is 14 residues long. The V gene's germline CDR1 is MGHRA and CDR2 YSYEKL. CDR3 coding DNA: TGCGCCAGCAGCCTTGGGACTCTCACAGATACGCAGTATTTT. Amino acids: CASSLGTLTDTQYF.

This clone has at least ten counts. The rearrangement joins TRBV30 to TRBJ1-4; 9 bases are shared with TRBD1. V was pared by 6 bases and J by 7 bases, with 6 bases of the junction left unmatched. There are 13 residues in the CDR3. Per the germline V gene, CDR1 is GTSNPN and CDR2 is SVGIG (reference sequence). CDR3 loop: CACGQGWGEKLFF. The CDR3 region has the DNA TGTGCCTGCGGACAGGGGTGGGGTGAAAAACTGTTTTTT.

V and J are TRBV5-1 and TRBJ1-2; D gene uncertain. Germline CDR1 SGHRS, CDR2 YFSETQ. The ends were cut back, 4 bases at V and 5 bases at J, with 15 bases in the middle. There are 14 residues in the CDR3. DNA for the CDR3: TGCGCCAGCAGCGGAGGAAGTTTCCAATATGGCTACACCTTC. Encoded protein: CASSGGSFQYGYTF.

This clone was counted a few times. The rearrangement joins TRBV7-2 to TRBJ2-4, with D hard to call. The V end was cut by 5 bases, the J end by 0 bases, with 14 bases between. Germline assignment: CDR1 SGHTA and CDR2 FQGNSA. This CDR3 has 16 amino acids. The chain's CDR3 is CASSARMNQAKNIQYF. CDR3 DNA: TGTGCCAGCAGCGCCCGAATGAATCAAGCCAAAAACATTCAGTACTTC.